This T cell receptor (beta chain) was identified in a study of blood T cell repertoires in COVID-19. Study-level background: Samples taken during acute and convalescent COVID-19 were collected in the United States, Italy and Spain. T cells, B-cell-depleted T cells, or PBMCs provided the cDNA or gDNA that served as material.

Per the original data handling: Amplifying reference gene primers gave estimates of nucleated cell counts. The table came from immunoSEQ multiplex PCR; TCRdb's copy has only in-frame clones and leaves some out. Clone size and V and J calls were adopted from that table, with D and trimming inferred from the DNA. The data contain about 260,000 clones, approximately 86% of them seen just once; the ten biggest clones take up approximately 0.7%. V lost 1 base and J 0 bases, leaving 13 bases between the germline ends. The CDR3 loop spans 17 amino acids. CDR1 is SGHVS and CDR2 is FNYEAQ in the germline V gene.

What was sequenced was peripheral blood. This TCR derives from a human donor in a cohort sampled during active COVID-19. The V and J genes are TRBV7-6 and TRBJ1-3, with D possibly being TRBD1 (6 bases). CDR3 loop: CASSLVGRTASGNTIYF. As DNA, the CDR3 is TGTGCCAGCAGCTTAGTTGGTCGGACAGCCTCTGGAAACACCATATATTTT.